This T cell receptor beta chain was profiled in a study of blood T cells in healthy people across ages. CDR1 and CDR2 (germline): SQVTM, ANQGSEA. The CDR3 runs 16 residues. V lost 2 bases and J 1 base, leaving 16 bases between the germline ends. Using a J-beta primer mix together with a sample-barcoded 5' primer, a second PCR was run for about 6 to 12 cycles. TCRdb used MiXCR to reprocess the 5' RACE reads, holding one entry per CDR3 protein. Of about 780,000 distinct CDR3 sequences in the sample, about 45% were seen once. Sequenced input: blood. The source of this sequence is an elderly man in good health. The chain is built from TRBV29-1 and TRBJ2-3; D is tentatively TRBD1 or TRBD2 (5 bases each). The CDR3 region is CSVETGTSPGTDTQYF. The CDR3 nucleotides are TGCAGCGTTGAAACCGGGACCTCCCCCGGCACAGATACGCAGTATTTT.